This T cell receptor beta chain emerged from a study of shared clonotypes between healthy human individuals. The CDR3 has 16 residues. Trimming pared 3 bases from V and 5 bases from J, leaving 16 bases between. CDR1 and CDR2 from the germline V gene are MNHEY and SMNVEV (reference sequence). Sorted-subset replicate PCR reactions were performed with 200 ng DNA, corresponding to tens of thousands of T cell genomes. Measured with immunoSEQ multiplex PCR; TCRdb has only the in-frame clones, and not every one. The data hold more than 900,000 clones, with around 82% observed a single time. Material for sequencing was memory CD4+ T cells from PBMCs. Subset in this sample: CD45RA-negative fraction. J is TRBJ1-4 and V is TRBV27; D unresolved. This receptor was taken from a young man in good health. Some clones in this sample may be carry-over from other donors' samples. CDR3 DNA sequence: TGTGCCAGCAGTTTCACGAATTCCGGGCACAATGAAAAACTGTTTTTT. Protein product: CASSFTNSGHNEKLFF.